This T cell receptor beta chain was identified in a study of post-analysis software for immune sequencing data. Background on the study: As for disease course, relapsing-remitting, secondary progressive and progressive-relapsing multiple sclerosis were all included.

Overall study findings and caveats: Patients showed TRBV5-6, TRBV5-1 and TRBV20-1 among several TRBV segments more frequent than in controls.

This clonotype has more than one count but fewer than ten. The antigen remains undetermined. The junction differs from germline at one of its ends, possibly a read error. Germline V lookup: CDR1 SEHNR, CDR2 FQNEAQ (reference sequence). The CDR3 length is 16 residues. Incorporated into the TCR beta cDNA libraries were unique molecular identifiers, which served to reduce PCR and sequencing biases. Using its own MiXCR run on the PCR reads, TCRdb lists one record per CDR3 protein. The sample yields some 160,000 distinct CDR3 sequences, about 37% seen once. Sequencing was performed on blood, taken after autologous hematopoietic stem cell transplantation. The chain links TRBV7-9 to TRBJ2-1, with 11 bases identical to TRBD2. The TCR sequence derives from a girl aged 5 to 17 with multiple sclerosis. The CDR3 nucleotides are TGTGCCAGCAGCATAGCCGGGACTAGCGGAAACAATGAGCAGTTCTTC. Translated, it gives CASSIAGTSGNNEQFF.